Listed here is a single T cell receptor (beta chain). Its antigen is unknown. Base qualities were left out, and no much larger clone turns up one base away. This entry is derived from a study of blood T cell repertoires in COVID-19 (dated by TCRdb to about 2020). Turning to the overall study: Samples from collaborators originated in the United States, Italy and Spain and spanned both the acute and convalescent phases of COVID-19. The material from the prospective study consisted of cDNA or gDNA derived from T cells, B-cell-depleted T cells, or PBMCs. Subjects who had been exposed to COVID-19, were actively infected with it, or had recovered from it provided the deeply sampled blood TCRbeta repertoires that made up the dataset. The repertoires were made available in a free public database intended to serve as a resource for research on the immune response to SARS-CoV-2. The samples were drawn from two sources: the first 160 participants of the ongoing ImmuneRACE study, and approximately 1,300 subjects contributed by 6 global collaborators. Sample metadata almost always included a de-identified subject ID, COVID-19 status, age in years and sex. Where HLA class I and class II types were available, the types were taken from metadata supplied by the sample provider, not from assay-based typing.

TCRbeta CDR3 regions were amplified from genomic DNA by means of the immunoSEQ Assay, a bias-controlled multiplex PCR. On the study's bioinformatics: Nucleated cell counts per sample were estimated from amplification of reference gene primers within the assay. To quantify the absolute abundance of each unique TCRbeta CDR3 rearrangement, sequence reads were collapsed and filtered. For each sample, productive Simpson clonality was calculated as the square root of Simpson's diversity index across productive rearrangements. The source is immuneACCESS, and TCRdb retained only in-frame sequences with V and J called. Part of the clones is not carried over; for the studies checked, unresolved V genes explain less than half of this, and the remainder is unexplained. V and J calls and clone size are as listed in that table; D and trimming were resolved from the DNA. For this sample there are some 170,000 clones; around 76% appear just once. The top ten hold over 7.5% of the sample.

Study-wide findings and limitations: How much clinical and demographic metadata was included differed by source and by participant, and the metadata was provided uncurated.

Whole blood was collected in K2EDTA tubes by collaborating institutions according to the institutions' own protocols. Collaborator samples were shipped for TCRbeta analysis as frozen whole blood, isolated PBMCs, or DNA extracted from either sample type. CDR1 and CDR2 (SGDLS, YYNGEE) derive from the germline V gene. For this chain, trimming is 4 bases at the V end and 0 bases at the J end, and the number of junction bases without a gene match is 4. From its cysteine to its phenylalanine, the CDR3 spans 16 amino acids. Just CDR3 DNA is preserved here, 48 bases in frame from base 1. This TCR came from a woman aged 70-85 years with acute or convalescent COVID-19. Material for sequencing was peripheral blood. Here the chain combines TRBV9 and TRBJ2-2; TRBD2 matches 9 bases in the middle. At the DNA level, the sequence is TGTGCCAGCAGCTCCTCTAGCGGGGCGAACACCGGGGAGCTGTTTTTT. Its translation reads: CASSSSSGANTGELFF.